This T cell receptor (beta chain) was sequenced during a study of glioma-infiltrating T cells. Amplification of TCR alpha and beta CDR3 regions from RNA used iRepertoire nested multiplex PCR. Tissue mRNA or PBMC total RNA, 100-400 ng, went into one-step reverse transcription and amplification. Using its own MiXCR run on the multiplex PCR reads, TCRdb lists one record per CDR3 protein. The sample contains over 100,000 distinct CDR3 sequences, less than 30% of which appear only once. Study results and limitations: Gliomas, especially low-grade, showed above-expected tissue-blood divergence; non-neoplastic patients showed below. Tissue and blood shared very few CDR3 sequences.

This clonotype was picked up many times. Its antigen remains unknown. The V segment lost 3 bases and the J segment 6 bases; nucleotides outside the gene matches: 3. This CDR3 has 15 amino acids. Germline V CDR1 and CDR2: LNHDA, SQIVND (reference sequence). The chain couples TRBV19 to TRBJ1-6; TRBD1 matches 9 bases. This TCR was sampled from a human donor with low-grade glioma or glioblastoma, undergoing nonglioma brain surgery, or in good health (not recorded which). The sample comprised glioma tissue, nonneoplastic brain tissue, or PBMCs (not recorded which). The CDR3 spells CASSIAQGANSPLHF. CDR3 nucleotide sequence: TGTGCCAGTAGTATCGCACAGGGGGCTAATTCACCCCTCCACTTT.